The rows below give T cell receptor beta chains drawn from one sample of a study of blood T cells in healthy people across ages. TCRdb ran MiXCR on the 5' RACE reads and lists one entry per CDR3 protein. Among 600,000 to 900,000 distinct CDR3 sequences, around 24% were seen once, and the ten largest hold under 3%. The same sample was also used in a study of T cells of mothers and their children.

The sequencing sample was made of blood. The receptors here all came from a boy between 5 and 17 years old in good health. The CDR3 runs from the conserved cysteine through the conserved F or W. Fields, in order: CDR3 protein, CDR3 DNA, D gene, J gene, V gene, clone size. A D gene is named only where the DNA matches it firmly. Not all rows give a size; the values are once, few, many and, for expanded clones, a class.

CASLSTRTRRNQPQHF TGTGCCAGCTTATCTACACGGACAAGGCGGAATCAGCCCCAGCATTTT - TRBJ1-5 TRBV28 few
CSVLYRDQGYEQYF TGCAGCGTCTTATACCGGGACCAGGGCTACGAGCAGTACTTC - TRBJ2-7 TRBV29-1 -
CSARLAGLYNEQFF TGCAGTGCCCGACTAGCGGGGCTTTACAATGAGCAGTTCTTC TRBD2 TRBJ2-1 TRBV20-1 -
CASSPPGQGNEKLFF TGTGCCAGCAGTCCCCCGGGACAGGGTAATGAAAAACTGTTTTTT TRBD1 TRBJ1-4 TRBV28 many
CASSLVWRGEKETQYF TGTGCCAGCAGCTTAGTTTGGCGGGGGGAAAAAGAGACCCAGTACTTC TRBD2 TRBJ2-5 TRBV7-2 -
CASSYSMGYLGNEQFF TGTGCCAGCAGTTACTCGATGGGGTACCTAGGCAATGAGCAGTTCTTC - TRBJ2-1 TRBV6-5 -
CASSLVTRGGTEAFF TGTGCCAGCAGCTTAGTAACGAGGGGTGGGACTGAAGCTTTCTTT - TRBJ1-1 TRBV7-2 few
CASGAGTGEVKEQFF TGTGCCAGCGGCGCCGGGACAGGGGAAGTTAAGGAGCAGTTCTTC TRBD1 TRBJ2-1 TRBV28 once
CASSYRDRASGTQYF TGTGCCAGCAGCTACCGGGACAGGGCTTCAGGGACCCAGTACTTC TRBD1 TRBJ2-5 TRBV7-9 -
CASRTDLNEKLFF TGTGCCAGTCGGACGGACCTTAATGAAAAACTGTTTTTT - TRBJ1-4 TRBV19 -
CASSGQISYNEQFF TGTGCCAGCTCAGGGCAGATCTCCTACAATGAGCAGTTCTTC - TRBJ2-1 TRBV18 few
CASSPGGRATQYF TGTGCCAGCAGTCCGGGGGGGCGAGCGACCCAGTACTTC TRBD2 TRBJ2-5 TRBV27 -
CASSLVSGGKETQYF TGTGCCAGCAGCTTAGTCAGCGGAGGGAAAGAGACCCAGTACTTC - TRBJ2-5 TRBV7-9 -
CASSVEGEQYF TGTGCCAGCAGTGTGGAAGGGGAGCAGTACTTC - TRBJ2-7 TRBV9 many
CASRASGGAVADTQYF TGTGCCAGCAGAGCTAGCGGGGGGGCCGTCGCAGATACGCAGTATTTT TRBD2 TRBJ2-3 TRBV2 -
CASSPFPQGAMNEQYF TGCGCCAGCAGTCCCTTCCCACAGGGGGCAATGAACGAGCAGTACTTC TRBD1 TRBJ2-7 TRBV4-1 -
CASSQSGGNTGELFF TGTGCCAGCAGCCAAAGCGGGGGGAACACCGGGGAGCTGTTTTTT TRBD2 TRBJ2-2 TRBV7-8 many
CASSSRTSGPQETQYF TGTGCCAGCAGCTCCAGGACTAGCGGACCCCAAGAGACCCAGTACTTC TRBD2 TRBJ2-5 TRBV13 -
CAMKPDSHDEQYF TGTGCCATGAAGCCGGACAGTCACGACGAGCAGTACTTC - TRBJ2-7 TRBV10-3 few
CASSEEGGTQYGYTF TGTGCCAGCAGTGAAGAAGGGGGGACACAATATGGCTACACCTTC - TRBJ1-2 TRBV2 -
CASSPSVAKNIQYF TGTGCCAGCTCTCCATCGGTAGCCAAAAACATTCAGTACTTC - TRBJ2-4 TRBV18 few
CASSESAGGSGNTIYF TGCGCCAGCAGTGAGTCTGCAGGGGGATCTGGAAACACCATATATTTT TRBD1 TRBJ1-3 TRBV10-2 few
CACQGQGEDTQYF TGTGCCTGCCAGGGACAGGGTGAAGATACGCAGTATTTT TRBD1 TRBJ2-3 TRBV6-7 -
CASSYFRGASRDTQYF TGTGCCAGCAGTTACTTTCGGGGGGCTTCAAGAGATACGCAGTATTTT - TRBJ2-3 TRBV6-6 -
CASSRRETKYNQPQHF TGTGCCAGCAGCCGCCGGGAAACCAAGTACAATCAGCCCCAGCATTTT - TRBJ1-5 TRBV12-3/TRBV12-4 few
CASLSLLGTEAFF TGTGCCAGTCTTTCTCTCCTGGGGACTGAAGCTTTCTTT - TRBJ1-1 TRBV12-3/TRBV12-4 few
CASSLSVTAGELFF TGCGCCAGCAGCTTAAGTGTTACCGCCGGGGAGCTGTTTTTT - TRBJ2-2 TRBV5-1 -
CASRGQLVPYNEQFF TGTGCCAGCAGGGGACAGTTAGTCCCCTACAATGAGCAGTTCTTC TRBD1 TRBJ2-1 TRBV12-3/TRBV12-4 few
CASRPTGALGGYTF TGTGCCAGCAGGCCAACGGGTGCCCTGGGGGGCTACACCTTC - TRBJ1-2 TRBV27 few
CASSLRAGGFTDTQYF TGTGCCAGCAGTTTACGGGCAGGGGGCTTCACAGATACGCAGTATTTT TRBD1 TRBJ2-3 TRBV12-3/TRBV12-4 -
CDSSTTGTGELFF TGTGACAGCAGCACGACAGGGACCGGGGAGCTGTTTTTT TRBD1 TRBJ2-2 TRBV7-3 -
CSAPRDSQETQYF TGCAGTGCTCCCCGGGACAGCCAAGAGACCCAGTACTTC TRBD1 TRBJ2-5 TRBV20-1 few
CATSAGEQFF TGCGCCACGTCAGCCGGTGAGCAGTTCTTC - TRBJ2-1 TRBV10-2 -
CAWSVPGQGLYEQYF TGTGCCTGGAGTGTACCGGGACAGGGGTTATACGAGCAGTACTTC TRBD1 TRBJ2-7 TRBV30 -
CASSYEAQYEKLFF TGTGCCAGCAGTTACGAGGCACAATATGAAAAACTGTTTTTT - TRBJ1-4 TRBV6-5 few
CASSQLDGETQYF TGTGCCAGCAGCCAACTAGATGGGGAGACCCAGTACTTC - TRBJ2-5 TRBV4-2 -
CASRGQENTEAFF TGTGCCAGCAGGGGACAGGAGAACACTGAAGCTTTCTTT TRBD1 TRBJ1-1 TRBV12-3/TRBV12-4 few
CASSYRAGSYHEKLFF TGTGCCAGCAGTTACCGGGCAGGATCGTACCATGAAAAACTGTTTTTT - TRBJ1-4 TRBV6-5 many
CASSLTTQANEKLFF TGTGCCAGCAGCCTTACGACACAGGCTAATGAAAAACTGTTTTTT - TRBJ1-4 TRBV7-9 few
CSAREAVNTEAFF TGCAGTGCTAGAGAGGCCGTGAACACTGAAGCTTTCTTT - TRBJ1-1 TRBV20-1 few
CASSPVGQETQYF TGTGCCAGCAGTCCCGTGGGGCAAGAGACCCAGTACTTC - TRBJ2-5 TRBV27 -
CASSQPTSGRGEQFF TGCGCCAGCAGCCAGCCGACTAGCGGGCGCGGTGAGCAGTTCTTC TRBD2 TRBJ2-1 TRBV4-1 few
CASSLGVTGANVLTF TGTGCCAGCAGCTTGGGGGTTACTGGGGCCAACGTCCTGACTTTC - TRBJ2-6 TRBV5-6 many
CASSLGAGAGYTF TGTGCCAGCAGTTTAGGGGCAGGGGCTGGCTACACCTTC - TRBJ1-2 TRBV27 -
CASSLGGAVNGQPQHF TGTGCCAGCAGTTTAGGGGGGGCAGTAAATGGTCAGCCCCAGCATTTT - TRBJ1-5 TRBV12-3/TRBV12-4 few